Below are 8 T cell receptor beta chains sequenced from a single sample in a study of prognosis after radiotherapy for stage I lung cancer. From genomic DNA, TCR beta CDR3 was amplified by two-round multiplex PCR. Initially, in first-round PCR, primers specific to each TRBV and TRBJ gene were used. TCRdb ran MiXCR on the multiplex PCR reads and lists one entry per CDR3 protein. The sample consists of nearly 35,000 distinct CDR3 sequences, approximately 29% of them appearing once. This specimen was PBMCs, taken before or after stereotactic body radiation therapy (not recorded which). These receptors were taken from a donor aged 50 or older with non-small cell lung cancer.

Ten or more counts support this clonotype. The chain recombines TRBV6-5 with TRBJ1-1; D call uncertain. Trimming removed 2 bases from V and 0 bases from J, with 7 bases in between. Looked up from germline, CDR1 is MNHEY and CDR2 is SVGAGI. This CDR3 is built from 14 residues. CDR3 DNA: TGTGCCAGCAGTTACACCGGGGTGAACACTGAAGCTTTCTTT. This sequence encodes CASSYTGVNTEAFF.

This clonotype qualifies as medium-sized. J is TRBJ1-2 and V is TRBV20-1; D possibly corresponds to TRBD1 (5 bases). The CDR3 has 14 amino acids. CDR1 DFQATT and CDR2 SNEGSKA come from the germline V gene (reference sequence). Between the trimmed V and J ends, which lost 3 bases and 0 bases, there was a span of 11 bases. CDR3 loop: CSASDQGANYGYTF. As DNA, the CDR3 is TGCAGTGCTAGTGATCAGGGAGCTAACTATGGCTACACCTTC.

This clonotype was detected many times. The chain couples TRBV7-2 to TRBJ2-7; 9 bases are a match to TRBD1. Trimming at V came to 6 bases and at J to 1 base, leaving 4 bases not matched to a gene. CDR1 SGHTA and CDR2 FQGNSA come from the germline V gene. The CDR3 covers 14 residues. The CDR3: CASSRQGGSYEQYF. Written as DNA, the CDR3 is TGTGCCAGCAGTCGACAGGGGGGGTCCTACGAGCAGTACTTC.

The CDR3 DNA reads TGTGCCAGCAGTGAGGGTTTCGGGAACTCCTACGAGCAGTACTTC. Its translation is CASSEGFGNSYEQYF. The V call is TRBV2, the J call TRBJ2-7; D might be TRBD2 (5 bases). V was clipped by 3 bases and J by 0 bases, with 12 bases between them. The CDR3 covers 15 residues. In germline, CDR1 is SNHLY, CDR2 FYNNEI.

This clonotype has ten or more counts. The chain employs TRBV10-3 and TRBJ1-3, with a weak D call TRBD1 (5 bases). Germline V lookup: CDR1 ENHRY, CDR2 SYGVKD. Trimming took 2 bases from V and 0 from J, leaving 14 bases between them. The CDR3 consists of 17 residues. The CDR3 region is CAISERRGDPSGNTIYF. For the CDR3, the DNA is TGTGCCATCAGTGAGAGGCGGGGGGATCCCTCTGGAAACACCATATATTTT.

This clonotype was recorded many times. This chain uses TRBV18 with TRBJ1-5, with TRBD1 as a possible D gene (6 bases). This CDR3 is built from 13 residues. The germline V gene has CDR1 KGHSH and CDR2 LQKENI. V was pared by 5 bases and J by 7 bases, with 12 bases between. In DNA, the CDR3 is TGTGCCAGCTCAGATACAGGGCAGCAGCCCCAGCATTTT. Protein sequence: CASSDTGQQPQHF.

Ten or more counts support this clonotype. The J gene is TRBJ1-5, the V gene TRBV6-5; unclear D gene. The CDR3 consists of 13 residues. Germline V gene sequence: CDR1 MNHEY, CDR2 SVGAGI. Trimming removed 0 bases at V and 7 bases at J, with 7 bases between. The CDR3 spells CASSYSGLQPQHF. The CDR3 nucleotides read TGTGCCAGCAGTTACTCAGGTTTACAGCCCCAGCATTTT.

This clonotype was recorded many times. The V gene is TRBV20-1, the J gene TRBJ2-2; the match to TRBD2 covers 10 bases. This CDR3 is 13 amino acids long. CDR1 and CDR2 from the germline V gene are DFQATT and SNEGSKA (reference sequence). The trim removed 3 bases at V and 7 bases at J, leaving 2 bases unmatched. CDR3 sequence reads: CSASTSGDGELFF. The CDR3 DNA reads TGCAGTGCTAGTACTAGCGGGGACGGGGAGCTGTTTTTT.